Here is one T cell receptor beta chain with its context. The CDR3 is made up of 16 amino acids. Germline DNA was extracted too, while blood RNA derived from unsorted whole blood. Before any surgery took place, approximately 3.7 milliliters of peripheral blood were collected. With a constant-region primer, TCR beta cDNA was made from 450 to 500 ng of total RNA. What produced the TCR beta libraries was three nested multiplex PCR rounds using slightly modified ARM-PCR. The first two PCR rounds used TRBV1-TRBV30 primers with a Cbeta primer, around 10 cycles each. TCRdb reprocessed the multiplex PCR reads via MiXCR and lists one record per CDR3 protein. The sample lists 300,000 to 400,000 distinct CDR3 sequences; over 55% were seen once. The data stem from a study of tumor-infiltrating lymphocytes in primary liver carcinoma. Study summary: The cohort consisted of patients whose primary liver carcinoma was surgically resected. Spanning 30 to 69 years of age, the patients were men and women. Tumor stage was T1-T3 N0M0, and tumor size was 4.2 to 10 cm across.

What was sequenced was peripheral blood. This TCR derives from a man aged 35 to 55 with primary liver carcinoma and hepatitis B virus infection. The genes are TRBV21-1 and TRBJ1-5. TRBV21-1 is described as a pseudogene. This CDR3 is CASSKAKVLGNQPQHF. The CDR3 DNA reads TGTGCCAGCAGCAAAGCTAAAGTTTTAGGCAATCAGCCCCAGCATTTT.